This T cell receptor (beta chain) appears in the sequencing data of a study of shared clonotypes between healthy human individuals. Running of the assay took place at deep level. The repertoire was sequenced with immunoSEQ multiplex PCR; TCRdb's copy has only in-frame clones and lacks some. The repertoire includes about a million clones, approximately 75% of them detected once, and approximately 0.95% sits in the top ten. The length of the CDR3 is 16 residues. Trimming cost V 4 bases and J 6 bases, with 22 bases left between them. Germline loops: CDR1 PRHDT, CDR2 FYEKMQ (reference sequence). This clone was seen only once.

The clonotype was recovered from a man between 18 and 29 years old in good health. Some clones in this sample may be carry-over from other donors' samples. Sequencing used memory CD4+ T cells from PBMCs. Subset defined: CD45RA-negative fraction. This chain links TRBV13 with TRBJ2-7; maybe TRBD2 (6 bases). In DNA form, the CDR3 reads TGTGCCAGCAGCTCCACCCCCTTGGCGGGATTTGCCGAGCAGTACTTC. Translating gives CASSSTPLAGFAEQYF.